This T cell receptor (beta chain) was sequenced during a study of identifying expanded T cells in peripheral blood. Repertoires were generated with immunoSEQ multiplex PCR, while TCRdb's copy carries only in-frame clones and drops some. The sample comprises about 74,000 clones, roughly 86% of which are singletons, and about 18% rests with the top ten. V lost 7 bases and J 0 bases, leaving 9 bases between the germline ends. Germline values: CDR1 SQVTM, CDR2 ANQGSEA. The CDR3 has 12 residues. This chain links TRBV29-1 with TRBJ2-5, with TRBD1 as a possible D gene (5 bases). The sample comprised blood. This sequence was found in a person aged 18 to 69 in good health. CDR3 amino acids: CSALTDQETQYF. The CDR3 nucleotides are TGCAGCGCTCTGACAGACCAAGAGACCCAGTACTTC.